Listed below are T cell receptor beta chains from one sample, sequenced in a study of cytomegalovirus exposure and HLA in healthy donors. Sequencing used immunoSEQ multiplex PCR; TCRdb keeps in-frame clones, though not all of them. The sample records under 150,000 clones, almost 85% being singletons. Sequenced sample: PBMCs. Receptor source: a man under 40 in good health and CMV-seropositive. Both conserved end residues are part of each CDR3. The order of the fields is D gene, clone size, CDR3 length, J gene, V gene, CDR3 DNA, CDR3 protein. A D gene is named only where the DNA matches it firmly. The size of a clone is reported for some rows only, either as once, few or many, or as a class for expanded clones.

- | - | 14 | TRBJ1-1 | TRBV5-5 | TGTGCCAGCAGCCGAGGAGGGAGTTCCACTGAAGCTTTCTTT | CASSRGGSSTEAFF
- | - | 17 | TRBJ1-4 | TRBV18 | TGTGCCAGCTCACCAGCGATGCCGAGAACAACTAATGAAAAACTGTTTTTT | CASSPAMPRTTNEKLFF
- | - | 15 | TRBJ2-1 | TRBV27 | TGTGCCAGCAGCAAAAGGGACAACTCCTACAATGAGCAGTTCTTC | CASSKRDNSYNEQFF
- | - | 15 | TRBJ1-1 | TRBV5-1 | TGCGCCAGCAGCTTGGCCGAGGGTGGGGACACTGAAGCTTTCTTT | CASSLAEGGDTEAFF
TRBD1 | - | 15 | TRBJ2-7 | TRBV6-1 | TGTGCCAGCAGAACCGGGACAGGGGGCTCCTACGAGCAGTACTTC | CASRTGTGGSYEQYF
TRBD1 | - | 14 | TRBJ1-5 | TRBV2 | TGTGCCAGCAGTGCACAGGGGAGCAATCAGCCCCAGCATTTT | CASSAQGSNQPQHF
TRBD1 | few | 15 | TRBJ2-3 | TRBV6-5 | TGTGCCAGCAGTTCCCAACAGGGGGTAGTGGATACGCAGTATTTT | CASSSQQGVVDTQYF
- | few | 15 | TRBJ1-2 | TRBV7-9 | TGTGCCAGCAGCCCCACAGGGCTCACCTTCCTCGGCTACACCTTC | CASSPTGLTFLGYTF
- | - | 13 | TRBJ2-7 | TRBV27 | TGTGCCAGCAGCCAAGGAGTTACCTACGAGCAGTACTTC | CASSQGVTYEQYF
- | - | 16 | TRBJ1-2 | TRBV6-5 | TGTGCCAGCAGTTACTCGACTCTCGGGGACTACTATGGCTACACCTTC | CASSYSTLGDYYGYTF
- | - | 15 | TRBJ1-1 | TRBV7-9 | TGTGCCAGCAGCTTTCGTGAGAACGCTAACACTGAAGCTTTCTTT | CASSFRENANTEAFF
- | - | 13 | TRBJ1-1 | TRBV4-1 | TGCGCCAGCAGCCAAGTATCACAGCCTGAAGCTTTCTTT | CASSQVSQPEAFF
TRBD2 | - | 14 | TRBJ2-1 | TRBV18 | TGTGCCAGCTCACCGGGACTAGCGTCCAATGAGCAGTTCTTC | CASSPGLASNEQFF
TRBD1 | - | 16 | TRBJ1-3 | TRBV6-5 | TGTGCCAGCAGTTCTCTTACAGGGGGCACTGGAAACACCATATATTTT | CASSSLTGGTGNTIYF
TRBD1 | - | 18 | TRBJ2-1 | TRBV28 | TGTGCCAGCAGTTTTTTTAGGGATTGGGGACAGGGGGGGAATGAGCAGTTCTTC | CASSFFRDWGQGGNEQFF
TRBD1 | - | 16 | TRBJ2-3 | TRBV7-2 | TGTGCCAGCAGCCTCCGGACAGGGAAGGGCACAGATACGCAGTATTTT | CASSLRTGKGTDTQYF
TRBD1 | - | 16 | TRBJ1-1 | TRBV5-4 | TGTGCCAGCAGCACCGGGACAGGGGGGCTGAACACTGAAGCTTTCTTT | CASSTGTGGLNTEAFF
TRBD2 | - | 15 | TRBJ2-3 | TRBV2 | TGTGCCAGCAGGGCTAGCGGGGGCAGCACAGATACGCAGTATTTT | CASRASGGSTDTQYF
- | - | 14 | TRBJ2-1 | TRBV5-4 | TGTGCCAGCAGCTTGACAGGGCAAAGCGATGAGCAGTTCTTC | CASSLTGQSDEQFF
TRBD2 | once | 15 | TRBJ2-3 | TRBV5-6 | TGTGCCAGCATCACGCGGGGGGGCCTCGCAGATACGCAGTATTTT | CASITRGGLADTQYF
TRBD1 | once | 14 | TRBJ2-5 | TRBV29-1 | TGCAGCGTTGATGCGGGACAGGACCAAGGGACCCAGTACTTC | CSVDAGQDQGTQYF
- | - | 15 | TRBJ2-6 | TRBV27 | TGTGCCAGCAGCCCAGACAGCTCTGGGGCCAACGTCCTGACTTTC | CASSPDSSGANVLTF
TRBD1 | - | 14 | TRBJ2-7 | TRBV2 | TGTGCCAGCATGGACAGGGGTAGTTCCTACGAGCAGTACTTC | CASMDRGSSYEQYF
TRBD2 | - | 17 | TRBJ2-1 | TRBV4-1 | TGCGCCAGCAGCCAAGATTCGAGTCTAGCGGGCTACAATGAGCAGTTCTTC | CASSQDSSLAGYNEQFF
- | - | 15 | TRBJ1-5 | TRBV11-3 | TGTGCCAGCAGCCACCCGTCTGGGGGCAGACAGCCCCAGCATTTT | CASSHPSGGRQPQHF
- | - | 14 | TRBJ1-5 | TRBV18 | TGTGCCAGCTCACTGACAGGCGACAATCAGCCCCAGCATTTT | CASSLTGDNQPQHF
TRBD2 | - | 16 | TRBJ2-5 | TRBV4-2 | TGTGCCAGCAGCCACCTGGGACTAGCGGGAGGAGAGACCCAGTACTTC | CASSHLGLAGGETQYF
- | - | 14 | TRBJ1-2 | TRBV6-4 | TGTGCCTGTGCCAGCGGCCGGACAGTAGGCGGCTACACCTTC | CACASGRTVGGYTF
- | - | 15 | TRBJ2-7 | TRBV9 | TGTGCCAGCAGCGACGAGCAGGGGTCCTTCTACGAGCAGTACTTC | CASSDEQGSFYEQYF
TRBD1 | - | 14 | TRBJ1-1 | TRBV4-1 | TGCGCCAGCAGCCAACGACAGGGGGACACTGAAGCTTTCTTT | CASSQRQGDTEAFF
- | - | 15 | TRBJ2-1 | TRBV4-2 | TGTGCCAGCAGCCAGGGGCCAGGTTCCTACAATGAGCAGTTCTTC | CASSQGPGSYNEQFF
TRBD2 | few | 18 | TRBJ2-3 | TRBV7-9 | TGTGCCAGCAGCTCGACTTCGGGACTAGCGGGAGTGTCAGATACGCAGTATTTT | CASSSTSGLAGVSDTQYF
TRBD2 | - | 18 | TRBJ2-3 | TRBV7-9 | TGTGCCAGCAGCCTCCCCCAAGCTAGCGGAGTTCGCACAGATACGCAGTATTTT | CASSLPQASGVRTDTQYF
TRBD2 | - | 16 | TRBJ2-1 | TRBV5-1 | TGCGCCAGCAGCTTTACTAGCGGGAATCGCTACAATGAGCAGTTCTTC | CASSFTSGNRYNEQFF
- | - | 15 | TRBJ2-1 | TRBV19 | TGTGCCAGTAGTATAGGAGCCCCAGGGGCGAATGAGCAGTTCTTC | CASSIGAPGANEQFF
TRBD1 | - | 15 | TRBJ1-4 | TRBV6-5 | TGTGCCAGCAGTAGGCCGGGACAGGGGTATGAAAAACTGTTTTTT | CASSRPGQGYEKLFF
TRBD1 | - | 13 | TRBJ1-2 | TRBV29-1 | TGCAGCGTTGAAACGGACAGGGGGCTCGGCTACACCTTC | CSVETDRGLGYTF
TRBD2 | - | 13 | TRBJ2-7 | TRBV28 | TGTGCCTCCGATGGGGGGGGAACCTACGAGCAGTACTTC | CASDGGGTYEQYF
- | many | 16 | TRBJ1-5 | TRBV15 | TGTGCCACCAGCAGAGACTTCAAAGGGGGCAATCAGCCCCAGCATTTT | CATSRDFKGGNQPQHF
TRBD1 | - | 15 | TRBJ2-2 | TRBV5-4 | TGTGCCAGCAGCCCCGGGACAGCTAACCTGGGGGAGCTGTTTTTT | CASSPGTANLGELFF
- | - | 13 | TRBJ1-1 | TRBV5-4 | TGTGCCAGCAGCCCGGACAAGAACACTGAAGCTTTCTTT | CASSPDKNTEAFF
TRBD1 | few | 14 | TRBJ2-7 | TRBV6-5 | TGTGCCAGCACCCCGGGACAGGGGACTTACGAGCAGTACTTC | CASTPGQGTYEQYF
- | - | 13 | TRBJ2-5 | TRBV18 | TGTGCCAGCTCCCTACAAGGCGGAGAGACCCAGTACTTC | CASSLQGGETQYF
TRBD1 | - | 16 | TRBJ1-2 | TRBV13 | TGTGCCAGCAGCTCGGGGGGGACAGGGATCAACTATGGCTACACCTTC | CASSSGGTGINYGYTF
- | - | 15 | TRBJ1-5 | TRBV30 | TGTGCCTGGAGTGTGGGCCTCGCCAGCAATCAGCCCCAGCATTTT | CAWSVGLASNQPQHF
- | - | 14 | TRBJ2-5 | TRBV7-8 | TGTGCCAGCAGCTTCCCAGTTTTTCAAGAGACCCAGTACTTC | CASSFPVFQETQYF
- | - | 14 | TRBJ1-1 | TRBV27 | TGTGCCAGCAGCCCAGGGTGGGTGAACACTGAAGCTTTCTTT | CASSPGWVNTEAFF
- | - | 12 | TRBJ2-1 | TRBV19 | TGTGCCAGTGCCCTAGTATACAATGAGCAGTTCTTC | CASALVYNEQFF
- | - | 13 | TRBJ1-2 | TRBV7-6 | TGTGCCAGCAGCCCCGGGGATAACTATGGCTACACCTTC | CASSPGDNYGYTF
TRBD1 | - | 16 | TRBJ1-2 | TRBV6-1 | TGTGCCAGCAGTGAAATGGGTGGGGACAGGAACTATGGCTACACCTTC | CASSEMGGDRNYGYTF
- | - | 13 | TRBJ2-1 | TRBV18 | TGTGCCAGCTCACCGGCCGGGGGCAATGAGCAGTTCTTC | CASSPAGGNEQFF
- | - | 14 | TRBJ1-5 | TRBV27 | TGTGCCAGCAGTTTAACCCAGAGCAATCAGCCCCAGCATTTT | CASSLTQSNQPQHF
- | few | 16 | TRBJ1-1 | TRBV18 | TGTGCCAGCTCACCCGTAATTAGCGAAGGTAACACTGAAGCTTTCTTT | CASSPVISEGNTEAFF
TRBD2 | few | 16 | TRBJ2-7 | TRBV15 | TGTGCCACCAGCAGAGGCCCAGCGGGAGAAGGGTACGAGCAGTACTTC | CATSRGPAGEGYEQYF
- | - | 13 | TRBJ1-2 | TRBV14 | TGTGCCAGCAGCCTTCAGGGAATCTATGGCTACACCTTC | CASSLQGIYGYTF
TRBD2 | - | 15 | TRBJ2-1 | TRBV5-1 | TGCGCCAGCAGCTTGCGCACTAGCGATTACAATGAGCAGTTCTTC | CASSLRTSDYNEQFF
TRBD1 | - | 15 | TRBJ1-1 | TRBV19 | TGTGCCAGTAGTATTGAGAGAACAGGGGGCACTGAAGCTTTCTTT | CASSIERTGGTEAFF
- | - | 15 | TRBJ2-7 | TRBV15 | TGTGCCACCAGCGAGAATCGTCACGGAGGATACGAGCAGTACTTC | CATSENRHGGYEQYF
TRBD2 | few | 16 | TRBJ2-3 | TRBV13 | TGTGCCAGCAGCCCCCGGACTAGCGGAAACACAGATACGCAGTATTTT | CASSPRTSGNTDTQYF